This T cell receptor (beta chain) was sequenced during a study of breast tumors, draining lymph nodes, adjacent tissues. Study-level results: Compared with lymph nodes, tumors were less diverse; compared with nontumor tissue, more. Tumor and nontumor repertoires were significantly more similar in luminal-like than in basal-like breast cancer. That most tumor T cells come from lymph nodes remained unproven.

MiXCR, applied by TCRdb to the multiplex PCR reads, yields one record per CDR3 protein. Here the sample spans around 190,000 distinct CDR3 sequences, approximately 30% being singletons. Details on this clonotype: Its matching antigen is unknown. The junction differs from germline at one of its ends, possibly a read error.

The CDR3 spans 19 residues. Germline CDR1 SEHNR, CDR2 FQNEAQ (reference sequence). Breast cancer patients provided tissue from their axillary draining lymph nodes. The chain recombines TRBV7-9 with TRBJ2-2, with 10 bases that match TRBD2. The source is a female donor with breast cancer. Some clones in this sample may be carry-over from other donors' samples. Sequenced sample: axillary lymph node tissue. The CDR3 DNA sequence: TGTGCCAGCAGCTTCCCGCTAGCGGGAGCGATAATGAACCCCGGGGAGCTGCTTTTT. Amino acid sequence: CASSFPLAGAIMNPGELLF.